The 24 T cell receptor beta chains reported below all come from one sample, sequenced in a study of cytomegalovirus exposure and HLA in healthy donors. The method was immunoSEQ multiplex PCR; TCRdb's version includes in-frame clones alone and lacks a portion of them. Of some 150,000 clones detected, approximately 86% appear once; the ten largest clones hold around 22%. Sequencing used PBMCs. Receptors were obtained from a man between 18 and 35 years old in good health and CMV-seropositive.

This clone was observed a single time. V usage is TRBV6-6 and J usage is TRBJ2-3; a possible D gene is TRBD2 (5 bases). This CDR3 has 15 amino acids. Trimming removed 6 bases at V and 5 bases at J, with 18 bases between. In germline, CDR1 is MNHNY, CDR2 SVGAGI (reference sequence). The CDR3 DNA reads TGTGCCAGCAGGGAGGACTCGCTGGGCGGAGATACGCAGTATTTT. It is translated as CASREDSLGGDTQYF.

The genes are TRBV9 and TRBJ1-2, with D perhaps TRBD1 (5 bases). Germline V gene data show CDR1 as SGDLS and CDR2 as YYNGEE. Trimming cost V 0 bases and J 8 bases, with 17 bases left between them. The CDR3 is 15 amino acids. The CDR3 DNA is TGTGCCAGCAGCGTAGACGGAGGGGAGATTCAGGGCTACACCTTC. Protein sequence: CASSVDGGEIQGYTF.

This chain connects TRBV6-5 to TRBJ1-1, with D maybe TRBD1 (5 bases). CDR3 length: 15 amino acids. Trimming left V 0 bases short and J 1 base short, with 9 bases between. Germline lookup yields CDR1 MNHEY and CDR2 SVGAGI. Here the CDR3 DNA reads TGTGCCAGCAGTTACTCGATGGGGGGGAACACTGAAGCTTTCTTT. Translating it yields CASSYSMGGNTEAFF.

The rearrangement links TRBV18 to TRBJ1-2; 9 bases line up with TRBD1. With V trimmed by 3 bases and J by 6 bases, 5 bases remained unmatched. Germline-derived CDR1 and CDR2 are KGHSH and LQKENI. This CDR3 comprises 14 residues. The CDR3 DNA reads TGTGCCAGCTCACCCGGACAGGGGTCGAATGGCTACACCTTC. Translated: CASSPGQGSNGYTF.

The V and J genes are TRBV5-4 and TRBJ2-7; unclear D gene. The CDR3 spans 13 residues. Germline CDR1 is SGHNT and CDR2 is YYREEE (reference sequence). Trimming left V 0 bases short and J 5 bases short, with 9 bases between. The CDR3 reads CASSLGSEDEQYF. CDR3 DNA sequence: TGTGCCAGCAGCTTGGGGTCCGAGGACGAGCAGTACTTC. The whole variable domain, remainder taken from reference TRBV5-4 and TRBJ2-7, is ETGVTQSPTHLIKTRGQQVTLRCSSQSGHNTVSWYQQALGQGPQFIFQYYREEENGRGNFPPRFSGLQFPNYSSELNVNALELDDSALYLCASSLGSEDEQYFGPGTRLTVT.

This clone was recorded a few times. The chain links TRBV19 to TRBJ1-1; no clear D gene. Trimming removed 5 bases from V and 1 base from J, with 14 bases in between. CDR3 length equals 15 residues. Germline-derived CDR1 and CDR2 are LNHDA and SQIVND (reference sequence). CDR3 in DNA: TGTGCCAGTAGTTCTCACCGGTCAGGGAACACTGAAGCTTTCTTT. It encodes CASSSHRSGNTEAFF.

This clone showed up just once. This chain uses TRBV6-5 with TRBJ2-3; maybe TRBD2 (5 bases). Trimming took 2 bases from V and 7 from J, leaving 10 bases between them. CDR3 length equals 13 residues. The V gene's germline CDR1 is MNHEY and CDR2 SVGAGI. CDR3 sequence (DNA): TGTGCCAGCAGTTACGAGGGTCTTAATACGCAGTATTTT. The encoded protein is CASSYEGLNTQYF.

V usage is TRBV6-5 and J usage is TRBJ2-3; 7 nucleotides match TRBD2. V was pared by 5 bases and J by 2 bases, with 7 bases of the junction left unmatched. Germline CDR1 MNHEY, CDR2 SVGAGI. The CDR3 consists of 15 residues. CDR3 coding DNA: TGTGCCAGCAGTCGTACTAGCGCCCACACAGATACGCAGTATTTT. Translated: CASSRTSAHTDTQYF.

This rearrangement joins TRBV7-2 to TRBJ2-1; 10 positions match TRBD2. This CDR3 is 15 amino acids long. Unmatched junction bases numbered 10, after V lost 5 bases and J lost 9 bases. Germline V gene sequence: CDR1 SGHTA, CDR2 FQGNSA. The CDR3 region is CASSNNPLAGGEQFF. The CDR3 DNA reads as TGTGCCAGCAGCAATAACCCATTAGCGGGGGGTGAGCAGTTCTTC.

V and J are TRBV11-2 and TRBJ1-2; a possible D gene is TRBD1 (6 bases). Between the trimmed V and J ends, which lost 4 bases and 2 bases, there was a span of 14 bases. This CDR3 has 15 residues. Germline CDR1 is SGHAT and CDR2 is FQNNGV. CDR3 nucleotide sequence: TGTGCCAGCAGCTCCAGGACAGACTTGAACTATGGCTACACCTTC. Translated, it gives CASSSRTDLNYGYTF.

The CDR3 sequence is CASPPEAFF. CDR3 nucleotides: TGTGCCAGCCCTCCTGAAGCTTTCTTT. The gene calls are TRBV21-1 and TRBJ1-1. TRBV21-1 is deemed a pseudogene. This CDR3 is 9 amino acids long.

The CDR3 DNA reads as TGTGCCAGCAGCCCAGGGTGGGCCACAGATACGCAGTATTTT. It specifies CASSPGWATDTQYF. This chain links TRBV27 with TRBJ2-3, with a tentative D call TRBD1 (5 bases). CDR3 length: 14 amino acids. V lost 6 bases to trimming and J lost 2 bases, with 12 bases between them. From germline, CDR1 is MNHEY and CDR2 SMNVEV (reference sequence).

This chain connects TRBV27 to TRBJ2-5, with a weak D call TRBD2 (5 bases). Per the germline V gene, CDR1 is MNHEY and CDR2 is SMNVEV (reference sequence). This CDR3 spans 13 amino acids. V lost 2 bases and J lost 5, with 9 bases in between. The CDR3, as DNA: TGTGCCAGCAGTTTACGGGGATTGGAGACCCAGTACTTC. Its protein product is CASSLRGLETQYF.

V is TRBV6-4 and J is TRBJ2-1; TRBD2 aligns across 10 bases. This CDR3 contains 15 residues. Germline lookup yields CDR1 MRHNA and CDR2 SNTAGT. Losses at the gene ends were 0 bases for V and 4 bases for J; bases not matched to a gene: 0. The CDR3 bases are TGTGCCAGCAGTGACTCAGCGGGGGGGTACAATGAGCAGTTCTTC. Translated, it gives CASSDSAGGYNEQFF.

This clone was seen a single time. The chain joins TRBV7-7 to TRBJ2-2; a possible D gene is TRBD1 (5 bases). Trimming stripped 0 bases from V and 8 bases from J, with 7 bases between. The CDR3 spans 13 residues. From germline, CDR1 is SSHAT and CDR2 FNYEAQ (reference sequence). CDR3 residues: CASSLAGAGELFF. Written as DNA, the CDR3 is TGTGCCAGCAGCTTAGCAGGGGCTGGGGAGCTGTTTTTT. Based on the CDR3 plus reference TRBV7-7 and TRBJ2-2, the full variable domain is GAGVSQSPRYKVTKRGQDVTLRCDPISSHATLYWYQQALGQGPEFLTYFNYEAQPDKSGLPSDRFSAERPEGSISTLTIQRTEQRDSAMYRCASSLAGAGELFFGEGSRLTVL.

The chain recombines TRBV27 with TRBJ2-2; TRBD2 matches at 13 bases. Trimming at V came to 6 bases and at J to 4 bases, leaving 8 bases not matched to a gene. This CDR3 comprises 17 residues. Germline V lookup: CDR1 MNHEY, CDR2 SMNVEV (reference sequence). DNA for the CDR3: TGTGCCAGCAGCAAAACTAGCGGGAGGGCCGGCACCGGGGAGCTGTTTTTT. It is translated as CASSKTSGRAGTGELFF.

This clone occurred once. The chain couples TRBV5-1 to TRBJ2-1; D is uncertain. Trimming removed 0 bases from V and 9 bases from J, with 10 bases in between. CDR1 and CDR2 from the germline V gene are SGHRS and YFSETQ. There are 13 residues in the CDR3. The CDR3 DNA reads TGCGCCAGCAGCTTGGCCGCAGCGACTGAGCAGTTCTTC. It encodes CASSLAAATEQFF.

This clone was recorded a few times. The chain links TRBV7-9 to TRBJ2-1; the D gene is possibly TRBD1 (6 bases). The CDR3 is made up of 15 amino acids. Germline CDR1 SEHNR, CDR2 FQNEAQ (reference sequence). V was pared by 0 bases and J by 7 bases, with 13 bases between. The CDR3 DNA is TGTGCCAGCAGCTTAGCTATCGACAGGCCAAATGAGCAGTTCTTC. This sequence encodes CASSLAIDRPNEQFF.

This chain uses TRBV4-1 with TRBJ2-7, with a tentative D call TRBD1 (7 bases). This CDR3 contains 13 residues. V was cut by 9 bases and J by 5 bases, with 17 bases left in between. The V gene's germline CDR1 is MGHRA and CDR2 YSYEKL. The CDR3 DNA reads TGCGCCAGTGCACGCCAGGGGGGCGACGAGCAGTACTTC. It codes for CASARQGGDEQYF.

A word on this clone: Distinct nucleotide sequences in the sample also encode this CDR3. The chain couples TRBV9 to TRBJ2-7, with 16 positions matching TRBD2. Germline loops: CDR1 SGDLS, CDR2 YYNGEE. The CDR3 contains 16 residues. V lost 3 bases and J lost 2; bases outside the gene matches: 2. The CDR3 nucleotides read TGTGCCAGCAGCGCCGGGACTAGCGGGGGGGCCTACGAGCAGTACTTC. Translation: CASSAGTSGGAYEQYF.

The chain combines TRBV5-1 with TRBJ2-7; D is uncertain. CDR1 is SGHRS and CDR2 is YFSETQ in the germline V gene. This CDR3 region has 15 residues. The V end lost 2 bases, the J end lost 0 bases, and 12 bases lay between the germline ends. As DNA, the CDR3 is TGCGCCAGCAGCTTCGAAGTGGTGAGCTCCTACGAGCAGTACTTC. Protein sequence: CASSFEVVSSYEQYF.

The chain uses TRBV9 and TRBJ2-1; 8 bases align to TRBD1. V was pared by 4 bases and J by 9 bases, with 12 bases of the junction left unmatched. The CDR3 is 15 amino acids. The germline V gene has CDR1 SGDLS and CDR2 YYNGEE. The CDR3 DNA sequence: TGTGCCAGCAGCCCCGGACAGGGAGGACAGGGTGAGCAGTTCTTC. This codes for CASSPGQGGQGEQFF. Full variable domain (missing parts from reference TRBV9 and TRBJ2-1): DSGVTQTPKHLITATGQRVTLRCSPRSGDLSVYWYQQSLDQGLQFLIQYYNGEERAKGNILERFSAQQFPDLHSELNLSSLELGDSALYFCASSPGQGGQGEQFFGPGTRLTVL.

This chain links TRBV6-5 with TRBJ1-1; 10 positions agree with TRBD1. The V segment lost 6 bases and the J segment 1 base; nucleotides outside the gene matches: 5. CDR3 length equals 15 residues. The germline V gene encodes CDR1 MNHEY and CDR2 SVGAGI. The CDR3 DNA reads TGTGCCAGCAGACGCGACAGGGGGCAGAACACTGAAGCTTTCTTT. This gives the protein CASRRDRGQNTEAFF.

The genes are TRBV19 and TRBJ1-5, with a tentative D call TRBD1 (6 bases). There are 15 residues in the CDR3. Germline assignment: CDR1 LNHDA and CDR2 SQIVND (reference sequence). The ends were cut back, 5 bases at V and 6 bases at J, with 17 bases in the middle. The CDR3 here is CASSQGTGAPQPQHF. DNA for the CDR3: TGTGCCAGTAGTCAGGGGACCGGGGCACCTCAGCCCCAGCATTTT.